This TCR beta chain derives from a study of blood T cell repertoires in COVID-19. Study summary: Spain, Italy and the United States supplied samples that represented acute and convalescent COVID-19.

Assay used: immunoSEQ multiplex PCR; TCRdb lists only in-frame clones, some missing. The repertoire has 350,000 or so clones, roughly 90% of them found once; the top ten carry roughly 20%. The study assigned cohorts using participant-reported clinical history. Recovered Cohort 3 donors showed two negative PCRs, clearance, or symptom resolution. Germline V lookup: CDR1 MDHEN, CDR2 SYDVKM. Trimming removed 3 bases from V and 2 bases from J, with 9 bases in between. This CDR3 has 14 amino acids. The chain uses TRBV28 and TRBJ2-3; D unclear. Sequencing input: PBMCs or T cells enriched from blood (not recorded which). The clonotype was recovered from a woman between 25 and 40 years old who had recovered from COVID-19. DNA for the CDR3: TGTGCCAGCAGTTTGTTTGCGAACACAGATACGCAGTATTTT. Translated, it gives CASSLFANTDTQYF.